These T cell receptor beta chains were read from a single sample in a study of response to subunit inactivated influenza vaccine. One entry per CDR3 protein, called by TCRdb with MiXCR from the RT-PCR reads. The data hold 290,000 or so distinct CDR3 sequences, with about 20% observed a single time. The input for sequencing was PBMCs from blood, taken about 20 months after vaccination. The receptor set was obtained from a man aged 50 to 69 who received an inactivated influenza vaccine. CDR3s include the opening cysteine and the closing phenylalanine or tryptophan. The D gene is left open where the match is weak. Clone size, where shown, is once, few, many, or a class for clones that have expanded.

NA	16	TRBV28	TRBJ2-1	TRBD2	TGTGCCAGCAGTCTAACTAGCGGGAGCTCCTACAATGAGCAGTTCTTC	CASSLTSGSSYNEQFF
NA	19	TRBV28	TRBJ2-5	TRBD1	TGTGCCAGCAGTTCTCCCCCTTACTCCGACGACAGGGGGAAAGAGACCCAGTACTTC	CASSSPPYSDDRGKETQYF
NA	14	TRBV20-1	TRBJ2-7	NA	TGCAGTGCTGACTCCCCTAGCCGTACCCACGAGCAGTACTTC	CSADSPSRTHEQYF
many	15	TRBV7-2	TRBJ1-1	TRBD1	TGTGCCAGCAGAGATCGACAGGGTAAAAACACTGAAGCTTTCTTT	CASRDRQGKNTEAFF
NA	14	TRBV29-1	TRBJ2-1	NA	TGCAGCGTTGAACGTGGGCCCCGCACGGATGAGCAGTTCTTC	CSVERGPRTDEQFF
many	14	TRBV5-1	TRBJ1-4	TRBD1	TGCGCCAGCAGCCTGCGGGACAGTAGTGAAAAACTGTTTTTT	CASSLRDSSEKLFF
many	15	TRBV27	TRBJ1-2	NA	TGTGCCAGCAGTTTATCGTCCCCCAAGGGATATGGCTACACCTTC	CASSLSSPKGYGYTF
few	16	TRBV5-5	TRBJ2-1	NA	TGTGCCAGCAGTCTCGAGCTGACTTCCGCCTACAATGAGCAGTTCTTC	CASSLELTSAYNEQFF
NA	11	TRBV7-8	TRBJ2-5	NA	TGTGCCAGCTTGAGGGAGGAGACCCAGTACTTC	CASLREETQYF
few	14	TRBV5-1	TRBJ1-2	NA	TGCGCCAGCAGCTTGGGGGACAAGGGGGATGTCTACACCTTC	CASSLGDKGDVYTF
few	14	TRBV30	TRBJ2-4	NA	TGTGCCTGGAGTGCGGCAAATTTGGGAAACATTCAGTACTTC	CAWSAANLGNIQYF
few	13	TRBV6-2/TRBV6-3	TRBJ2-3	TRBD2	TGTGCCAGCAGGACAGCGGGGGTTCCTACGCAGTATTTT	CASRTAGVPTQYF
few	16	TRBV30	TRBJ2-2	TRBD2	TGTGCCTGGACCCCGTGGGGGGGGGCGAACACCGGGGAGCTGTTTTTT	CAWTPWGGANTGELFF
NA	13	TRBV20-1	TRBJ2-5	NA	TGCAGTGCTGCAGTGGGGGAGCAAGAGACCCAGTACTTC	CSAAVGEQETQYF
NA	13	TRBV20-1	TRBJ1-2	TRBD1	TGCAGTGCTAGACCCGGACAGGGAAAGGGCTACACCTTC	CSARPGQGKGYTF
few	16	TRBV29-1	TRBJ2-1	TRBD2	TGCAGCGCCAAACTACTGACTAGCGGGTCCCACAATGAGCAGTTCTTC	CSAKLLTSGSHNEQFF
NA	16	TRBV13	TRBJ2-7	NA	TGTGCCAGCAGCTCCCGGGGGCTGGCCCCCTCCTACGAGCAGTACTTC	CASSSRGLAPSYEQYF
NA	15	TRBV18	TRBJ2-7	NA	TGTGCCAGCTCATCAGGGACGAGGAGTTATGGCGAGCAGTACTTC	CASSSGTRSYGEQYF
few	14	TRBV28	TRBJ1-2	TRBD1	TGTGCCAGCATTAACAGGGGAAGAGTTGGAGGCTACACCTTC	CASINRGRVGGYTF
many	15	TRBV3-1	TRBJ1-1	TRBD1	TGTGCCAGCAGCCAAGTACCGGGACAGGGGTCCGAAGCTTTCTTT	CASSQVPGQGSEAFF
NA	17	TRBV29-1	TRBJ2-1	NA	TGCAGCGTTAGGTTGTCCGGGTACAGGGTTTCCTACAATGAGCAGTTCTTC	CSVRLSGYRVSYNEQFF
few	14	TRBV5-1	TRBJ2-3	NA	TGCGCCAGCAGCTTGGAGGGGTTAACAGATACGCAGTATTTT	CASSLEGLTDTQYF
many	13	TRBV12-3/TRBV12-4	TRBJ1-1	TRBD1	TGTGCCAGCAGTGGGACAGGGTGGACTGAAGCTTTCTTT	CASSGTGWTEAFF
many	19	TRBV28	TRBJ2-3	TRBD1	TGTGCCAGCAGTTCATCCGGGACAGGGCTGACTTCTAGCACAGATACGCAGTATTTT	CASSSSGTGLTSSTDTQYF
few	15	TRBV20-1	TRBJ1-4	NA	TGCAGTGCTAGCCCCGGGGGCGACAGCGGCGGAAAACTGTTTTTT	CSASPGGDSGGKLFF
NA	11	TRBV7-9	TRBJ2-7	NA	TGTGCCAGCAGCCCCGTGCTGGGGCAGTACTTC	CASSPVLGQYF
NA	16	TRBV18	TRBJ1-5	NA	TGTGCCAGCTCACCTGACAGGACTTATAGCAATCAGCCCCAGCATTTT	CASSPDRTYSNQPQHF
NA	16	TRBV29-1	TRBJ2-6	NA	TGCAGCGCGGGGACGGGTTCCCACTCTGGGGCCAACGTCCTGACTTTC	CSAGTGSHSGANVLTF
few	13	TRBV20-1	TRBJ2-3	TRBD2	TGCAGTGCTATTAGCGGGGGCGAGGGTACGCAGTATTTT	CSAISGGEGTQYF
NA	12	TRBV28	TRBJ2-4	NA	TGTGCCAGCAGCCAGACGAGAAACATTCAGTACTTC	CASSQTRNIQYF
NA	12	TRBV3-1	TRBJ2-7	NA	TGTGCCAGCAGCCAAGCTTCCTACGAGCAGTACTTC	CASSQASYEQYF